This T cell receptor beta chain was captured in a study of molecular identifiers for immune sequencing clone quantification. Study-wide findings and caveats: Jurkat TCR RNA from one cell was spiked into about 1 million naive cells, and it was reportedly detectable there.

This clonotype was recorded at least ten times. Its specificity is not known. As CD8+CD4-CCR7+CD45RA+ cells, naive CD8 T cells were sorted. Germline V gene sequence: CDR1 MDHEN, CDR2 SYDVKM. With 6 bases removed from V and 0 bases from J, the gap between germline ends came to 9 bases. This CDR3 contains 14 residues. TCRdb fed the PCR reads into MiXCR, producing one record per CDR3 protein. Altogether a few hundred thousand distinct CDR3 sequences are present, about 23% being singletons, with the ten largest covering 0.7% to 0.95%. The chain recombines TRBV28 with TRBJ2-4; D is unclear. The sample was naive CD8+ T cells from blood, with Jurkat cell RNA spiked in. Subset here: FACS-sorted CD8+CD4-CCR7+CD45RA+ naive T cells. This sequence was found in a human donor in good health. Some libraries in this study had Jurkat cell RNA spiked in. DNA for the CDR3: TGTGCCAGCAGGTTCTTCTTAGCCAAAAACATTCAGTACTTC. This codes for CASRFFLAKNIQYF.